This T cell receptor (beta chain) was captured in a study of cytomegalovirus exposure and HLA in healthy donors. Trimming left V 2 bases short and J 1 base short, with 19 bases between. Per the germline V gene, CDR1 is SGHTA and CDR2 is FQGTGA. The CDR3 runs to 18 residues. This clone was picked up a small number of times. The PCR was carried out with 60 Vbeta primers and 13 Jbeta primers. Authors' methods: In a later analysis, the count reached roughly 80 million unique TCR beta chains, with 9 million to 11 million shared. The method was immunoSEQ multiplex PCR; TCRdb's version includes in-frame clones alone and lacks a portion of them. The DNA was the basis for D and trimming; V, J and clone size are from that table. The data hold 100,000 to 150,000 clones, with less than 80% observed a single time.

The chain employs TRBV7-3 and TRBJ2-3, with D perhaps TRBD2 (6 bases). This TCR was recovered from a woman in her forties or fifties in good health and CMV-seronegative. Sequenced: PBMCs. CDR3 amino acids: CASSLYVAGPRGTDTQYF. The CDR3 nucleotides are TGTGCCAGCAGCTTATACGTCGCGGGACCTCGGGGCACAGATACGCAGTATTTT.